This T cell receptor beta chain emerged from a study of cytomegalovirus exposure and HLA in healthy donors. Clones were sequenced by immunoSEQ multiplex PCR, and TCRdb holds only the in-frame ones, with some missing. Of under 250,000 clones in the sample, about nine tenths were seen once. V lost 0 bases and J 0 bases, leaving 12 bases between the germline ends. The CDR3 spans 16 residues. Germline CDR1 MNHEY, CDR2 SVGAGI. Sequencing was performed on PBMCs. This receptor was taken from a woman younger than 35 in good health and CMV-seropositive. The chain uses TRBV6-5 and TRBJ2-7; D is perhaps TRBD2 (6 bases). The DNA of the CDR3 is TGTGCCAGCAGTTACTCGATGCGGGGCTTCTCCTACGAGCAGTACTTC. Translating gives CASSYSMRGFSYEQYF.